The 2 T cell receptor beta chains below all came from one sample that was sequenced in a study of CD4+ T cells in melanoma. Here immunoSEQ multiplex PCR was the method, and the copy in TCRdb shows in-frame clones only, minus some. The data show some 14,000 clones, 60% to 85% seen once. The sample was cells from a culture (not recorded whether cultured in vitro). Receptors originate from a human donor with melanoma.

This clone was seen a handful of times. This rearrangement joins TRBV7-9 to TRBJ2-5; TRBD2 matches 8 bases. From germline, CDR1 is SEHNR and CDR2 FQNEAQ (reference sequence). After removal of 2 bases from V and 6 bases from J, the junction contained 2 bases not matched to a gene. There are 13 residues in the CDR3. In DNA, the CDR3 is TGTGCCAGCAGCTTAACGGGGGGGAAGACCCAGTACTTC. Protein product: CASSLTGGKTQYF.

This rearrangement joins TRBV4-1 to TRBJ1-1; 9 bases are a match to TRBD1. V dropped 7 bases and J dropped 5; count of bases not matched to a gene: 11. CDR3 length equals 15 residues. The germline CDR1 and CDR2 sequences are MGHRA and YSYEKL. In nucleotides, the CDR3 is TGCGCCAGCATGGGATGGGTGACAGGGGGTACTGAAGCTTTCTTT. Amino acids: CASMGWVTGGTEAFF.